This T cell receptor (beta chain) was recorded in a study of T-cell memory formation after mild COVID-19. In the study overall: TCR clusters largely stayed donor specific.

As regards this clonotype: Antigen unknown.

Findings and caveats of the study: CD4/CD8 balance characterized clones contracting day 15 to 85, and CD4+ skew characterized later expanders. Pre-infection memory held some responding clones, suggesting pre-existing cross-reactive T cells responded.

Germline CDR1 and CDR2: LGHNA and YSLEER. The V end was cut by 0 bases, the J end by 8 bases, with 8 bases between. This CDR3 has 14 amino acids. 5'RACE with constant-segment primers yielded barcoded, UMI-tagged TCR alpha and TCR beta cDNA libraries. TCRdb reprocessed the 5' RACE reads with MiXCR, giving one entry per CDR3 protein. Of hundreds of thousands of distinct CDR3 sequences in the sample, approximately 8.4% are singletons; the top ten hold about 20%. The sample taken for sequencing was PBMCs or a T cell subset sorted from them (not recorded which). The origin of this receptor is a man aged 18 to 30 who had mild COVID-19 (a few samples of this study predate the infection). Cell type and time point are not known. The chain recombines TRBV4-3 with TRBJ1-6, with D unclear. The CDR3 reads CASSQDARDSPLHF. In DNA form, the CDR3 reads TGCGCCAGCAGCCAAGATGCACGCGATTCACCCCTCCACTTT.